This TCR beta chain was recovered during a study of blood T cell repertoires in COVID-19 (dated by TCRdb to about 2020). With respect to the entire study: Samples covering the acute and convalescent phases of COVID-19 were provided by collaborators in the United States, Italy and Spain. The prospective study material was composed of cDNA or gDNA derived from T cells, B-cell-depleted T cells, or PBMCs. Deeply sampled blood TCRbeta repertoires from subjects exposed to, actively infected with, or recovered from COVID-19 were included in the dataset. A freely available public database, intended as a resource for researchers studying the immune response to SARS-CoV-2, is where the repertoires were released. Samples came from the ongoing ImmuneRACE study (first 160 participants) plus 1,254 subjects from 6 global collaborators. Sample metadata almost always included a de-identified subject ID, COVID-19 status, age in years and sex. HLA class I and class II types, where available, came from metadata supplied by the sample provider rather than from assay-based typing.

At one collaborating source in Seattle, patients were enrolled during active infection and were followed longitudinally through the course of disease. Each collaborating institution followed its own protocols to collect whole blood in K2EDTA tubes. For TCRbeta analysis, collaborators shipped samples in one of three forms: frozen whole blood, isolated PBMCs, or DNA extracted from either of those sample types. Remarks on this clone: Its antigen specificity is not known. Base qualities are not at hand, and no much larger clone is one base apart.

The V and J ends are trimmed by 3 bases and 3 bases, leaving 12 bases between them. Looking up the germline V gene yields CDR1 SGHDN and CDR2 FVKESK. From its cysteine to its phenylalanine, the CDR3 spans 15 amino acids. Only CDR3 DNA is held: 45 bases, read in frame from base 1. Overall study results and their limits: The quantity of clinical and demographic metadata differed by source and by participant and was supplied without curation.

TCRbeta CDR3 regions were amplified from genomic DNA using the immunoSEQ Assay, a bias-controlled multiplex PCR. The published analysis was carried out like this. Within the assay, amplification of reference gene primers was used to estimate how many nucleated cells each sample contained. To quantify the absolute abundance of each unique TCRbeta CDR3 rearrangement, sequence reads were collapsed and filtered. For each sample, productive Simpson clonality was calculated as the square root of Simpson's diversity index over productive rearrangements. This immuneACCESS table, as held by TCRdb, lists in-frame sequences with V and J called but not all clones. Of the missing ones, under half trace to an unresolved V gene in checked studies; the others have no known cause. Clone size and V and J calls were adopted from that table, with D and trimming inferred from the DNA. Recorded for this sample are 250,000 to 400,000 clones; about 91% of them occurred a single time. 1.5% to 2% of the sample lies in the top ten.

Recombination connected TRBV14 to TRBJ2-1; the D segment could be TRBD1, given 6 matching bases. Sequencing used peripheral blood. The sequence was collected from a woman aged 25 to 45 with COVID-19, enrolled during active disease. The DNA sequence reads TGTGCCAGCAGCCAGGGACATTACCTCTACAATGAGCAGTTCTTC. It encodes CASSQGHYLYNEQFF.